This note documents a single T cell receptor (beta chain) sequence. Its specificity is not known. A single record per CDR3 protein comes from TCRdb applying MiXCR to the RT-PCR reads. This table holds about 190,000 distinct CDR3 sequences, over 13% found once. This specimen belongs to a study of response to subunit inactivated influenza vaccine. Broader study findings: Researchers suggested that each seasonal influenza vaccination recruits few new T cells.

The source material was CD8+ T cells sorted from PBMCs, sampled about 5 days after vaccination. The sequence was obtained from a man between 45 and 60 years old who received an inactivated influenza vaccine.

The DNA for the CDR3 is TGTGCCAGCAGCTTAGGGAGGACTAGCGGGGGCACAGATACGCAGTATTTT. This sequence encodes CASSLGRTSGGTDTQYF. The genes are TRBV7-6 and TRBJ2-3; TRBD2 matches at 12 bases. Germline V gene lookup returns CDR1 SGHVS and CDR2 FNYEAQ. The CDR3 has 17 amino acids. The J segment lost 1 base and the V segment lost 1 base, leaving 3 bases of the junction unmatched.